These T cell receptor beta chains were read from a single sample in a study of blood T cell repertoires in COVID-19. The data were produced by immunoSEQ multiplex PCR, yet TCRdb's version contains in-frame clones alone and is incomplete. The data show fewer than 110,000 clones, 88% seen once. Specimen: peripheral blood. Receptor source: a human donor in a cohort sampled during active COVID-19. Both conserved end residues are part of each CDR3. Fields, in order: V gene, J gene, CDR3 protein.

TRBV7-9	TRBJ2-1	CASSHMDREGPYNEQFF
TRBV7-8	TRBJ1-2	CASRPGTRLGYTF
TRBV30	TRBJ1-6	CAWKGQGGTPLHF
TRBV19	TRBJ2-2	CASSIGPGNRELFF
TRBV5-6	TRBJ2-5	CASNKGGLAGMSETQYF
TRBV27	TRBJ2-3	CASRHRGRIGTDTQYF
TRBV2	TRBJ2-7	CASSGVAGSSYEQYF
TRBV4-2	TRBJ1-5	CASSQDLRQTGGGGQPQHF
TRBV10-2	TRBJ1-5	CASSEEGGDNQPQHF
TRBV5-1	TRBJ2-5	CASSLVAGGGETQYF
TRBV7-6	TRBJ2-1	CASSLGSGDYNEQFF
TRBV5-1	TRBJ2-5	CASSLRWETGQETQYF
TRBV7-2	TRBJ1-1	CASSFVGAPGAFF
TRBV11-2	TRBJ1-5	CASSLDRGERPQHF
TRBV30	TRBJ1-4	CAWSVGQGPNEKLFF
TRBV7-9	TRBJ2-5	CASSLATARYF
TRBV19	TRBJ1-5	CAISTGPLPQHF
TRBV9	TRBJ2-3	CASSQADTQYF
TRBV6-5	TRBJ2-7	CASSSGTQKYEQYF
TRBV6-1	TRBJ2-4	CASSERTRGDIQYF
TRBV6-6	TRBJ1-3	CASRGQGNGNTIYF
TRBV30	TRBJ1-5	CAWSSGQGAGQPQHF
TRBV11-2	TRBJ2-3	CASSLSRIDTQYF
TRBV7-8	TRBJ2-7	CASSWTGGEQYF
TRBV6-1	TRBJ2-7	CASSEASGGGPYEQYF
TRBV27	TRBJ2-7	CASSADRGSYEQYF
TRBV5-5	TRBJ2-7	CASSAGQSNSYEQYF
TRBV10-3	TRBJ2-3	CAIRGTSGGQDTQYF
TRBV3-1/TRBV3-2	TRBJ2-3	CASSQGAGSTDTQYF
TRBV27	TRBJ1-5	CASSSGVLGNQPQHF
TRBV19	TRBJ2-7	CASSKMGQGAGSKEQYF
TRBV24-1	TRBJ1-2	CATSDPEQGAEGYTF
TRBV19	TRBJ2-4	CASSPGSYGIQYF
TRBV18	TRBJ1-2	CASSLGGDYGYTF
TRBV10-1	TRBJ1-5	CASSVQGDRNQPQHF
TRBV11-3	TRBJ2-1	CASSLGLAAYNEQFF
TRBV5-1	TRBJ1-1	CASSSGQGVNSGEAFF
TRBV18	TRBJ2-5	CASSPRTEKQETQYF
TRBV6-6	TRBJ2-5	CASSFGGVHQETQYF
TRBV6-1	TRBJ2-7	CASSEPVVGGVPTRSYEQYF
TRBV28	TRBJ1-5	CASSSIRGPSNQPQHF
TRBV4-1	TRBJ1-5	CASSQEAADYSNQPQHF
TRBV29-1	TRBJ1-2	CSVDPGQEAGAYGYTF
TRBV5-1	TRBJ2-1	CASSLRQTPEQFF
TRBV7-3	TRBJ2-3	CASSTRTSGGRTDTQYF
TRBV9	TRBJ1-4	CASSVGGRNNEKLFF
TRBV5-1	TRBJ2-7	CASSLGDPGRDEQYF
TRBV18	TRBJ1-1	CASSSTGGGTEAFF
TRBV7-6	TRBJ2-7	CASSLGASSPYEQYF
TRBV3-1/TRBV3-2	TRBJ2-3	CASSQGQGRDTQYF
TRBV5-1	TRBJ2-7	CASSRGSSSYEQYF
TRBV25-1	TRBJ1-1	CASSESNRVNTEAFF
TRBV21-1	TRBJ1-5	CASSKEGSRQSNQPQHF
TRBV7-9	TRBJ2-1	CASSSPRGAPNEQFF
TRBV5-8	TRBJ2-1	CASSSKPPGNEQFF
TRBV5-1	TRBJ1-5	CASSLGQFNQPQHF
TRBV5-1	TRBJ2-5	CASSYRPTTSGGVQETQYF
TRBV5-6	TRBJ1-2	CASSLGYGNYGYTF
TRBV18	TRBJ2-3	CASSLDRAEGDTQYF